Following are 29 T cell receptor beta chains from one sample sequenced in a study of cytomegalovirus exposure and HLA in healthy donors. The primer mix had 60 Vbeta and 13 Jbeta primers. The assay was immunoSEQ multiplex PCR, and TCRdb's table has in-frame clones only and misses some. The table shows approximately 150,000 clones, with over 75% occurring only once. The sequenced sample was PBMCs. All receptors derive from a middle-aged woman in good health and CMV-seronegative.

The gene calls are TRBV7-9 and TRBJ2-1, with 8 bases identical to TRBD2. The CDR3 spans 15 residues. V shed 5 bases and J 4 bases; nucleotides not matched to a gene: 7. Germline CDR1 and CDR2: SEHNR and FQNEAQ (reference sequence). The CDR3 protein is CASSVTSGGYNEQFF. DNA of the CDR3: TGTGCCAGCAGCGTCACTAGCGGAGGTTACAATGAGCAGTTCTTC.

The rearrangement joins TRBV7-9 to TRBJ2-1, with 9 bases identical to TRBD1. Germline CDR1 is SEHNR and CDR2 is FQNEAQ (reference sequence). CDR3 length: 15 amino acids. With V trimmed by 5 bases and J by 2 bases, 4 bases remained unmatched. The CDR3 nucleotides are TGTGCCAGCAGCGAGGGACAGGGAGCCTACAATGAGCAGTTCTTC. Its protein product is CASSEGQGAYNEQFF.

The genes are TRBV19 and TRBJ2-5; TRBD2 matches 8 bases. After removal of 8 bases from V and 2 bases from J, the junction contained 4 bases not matched to a gene. Germline CDR1 reads LNHDA; CDR2 reads SQIVND (reference sequence). The CDR3 contains 13 residues. The CDR3 DNA reads TGTGCCAGTCGGACTAGCATACAAGAGACCCAGTACTTC. It specifies CASRTSIQETQYF.

A few counts support this clone. The chain uses TRBV19 and TRBJ2-7; maybe TRBD2 (5 bases). The V end lost 11 bases, the J end lost 5 bases, and 19 bases lay between the germline ends. From germline, CDR1 is LNHDA and CDR2 SQIVND (reference sequence). There are 13 residues in the CDR3. In DNA form, the CDR3 reads TGTGCCCCCCTCCAGCGGAGGCCTGACGAGCAGTACTTC. This encodes CAPLQRRPDEQYF.

The CDR3, as DNA: TGTGCCAGCAGGGCCAGTAGCAATCAGCCCCAGCATTTT. Translating it yields CASRASSNQPQHF. This sequence joins TRBV6-1 and TRBJ1-5; D not resolved. The CDR3 consists of 13 residues. Trimming left V 6 bases short and J 0 bases short, with 6 bases between. Looked up from germline, CDR1 is MNHNS and CDR2 is SASEGT.

The chain links TRBV25-1 to TRBJ2-5; D is possibly TRBD1 (6 bases). The J call may be mistaken, given a closer DNA end match to TRBJ2-7. The CDR3 covers 15 residues. From germline, CDR1 is MGHDK and CDR2 SYGVNS. DNA of the CDR3: TGTGCCAGCAGTGCAACCGGGACATACTCCTACGAGCAGTACTTC. Translation gives CASSATGTYSYEQYF.

There are a few counts of this clone. The gene calls are TRBV6-4 and TRBJ2-3, with a weak D call TRBD2 (6 bases). Per germline, CDR1 MRHNA and CDR2 SNTAGT. The CDR3 is 15 amino acids. The V end was cut by 2 bases, the J end by 7 bases, with 16 bases between. This CDR3 is CASSDGPSAENTQYF. DNA of the CDR3: TGTGCCAGCAGTGACGGGCCTAGCGCCGAGAATACGCAGTATTTT.

This chain connects TRBV29-1 to TRBJ2-7, with 8 bases that match TRBD1. This CDR3 has 15 amino acids. Germline CDR1 and CDR2: SQVTM and ANQGSEA. Unmatched junction bases numbered 13, after V lost 3 bases and J lost 6 bases. CDR3 nucleotides: TGCAGCGTTGACCCTACCGGGACAGGCATCATCGAGCAGTACTTC. Translation: CSVDPTGTGIIEQYF.

V usage is TRBV7-9 and J usage is TRBJ2-5; maybe TRBD2 (6 bases). The last part of the DNA fits TRBJ2-7 better; the J call may be wrong. The CDR3 is 14 residues long. From germline, CDR1 is SEHNR and CDR2 FQNEAQ (reference sequence). The CDR3 DNA sequence: TGTGCCAGCAGCGCTAGGCTAGCGAGGTACGAGCAGTACTTC. Its translation: CASSARLARYEQYF.

The V call is TRBV9, the J call TRBJ2-3, with 8 bases that match TRBD2. CDR3 size: 14 residues. Germline V lookup: CDR1 SGDLS, CDR2 YYNGEE. Trimming removed 5 bases from V and 5 bases from J; junction bases left unmatched: 7. The DNA of the CDR3 is TGTGCCAGCAGTGCCGGGACTAGTAAAGATACGCAGTATTTT. Its translation is CASSAGTSKDTQYF.

V usage is TRBV10-3 and J usage is TRBJ2-1; 12 bases map to TRBD2. After removal of 5 bases from V and 7 bases from J, the junction contained 9 bases not matched to a gene. This CDR3 is built from 16 residues. Germline CDR1 reads ENHRY; CDR2 reads SYGVKD. The CDR3 sequence: CAISRGLAGRGNEQFF. CDR3 in DNA: TGTGCCATCAGTCGAGGACTAGCGGGAAGGGGTAATGAGCAGTTCTTC.

The J gene is TRBJ1-1, the V gene TRBV7-9; 11 bases fit TRBD1. CDR1 and CDR2 from the germline V gene are SEHNR and FQNEAQ (reference sequence). The CDR3 extends over 14 amino acids. J gave up 7 bases and V 5 bases, and 6 bases lay outside the gene matches. This CDR3 reads CASSDLGTGGEAFF. The CDR3 DNA reads TGTGCCAGCAGCGACCTCGGGACAGGGGGTGAAGCTTTCTTT.

The V gene is TRBV28, the J gene TRBJ2-7; D remains ambiguous. The V and J ends lost 1 base and 2 bases respectively, with 9 bases between them. Germline CDR1 MDHEN, CDR2 SYDVKM. The length of the CDR3 is 14 residues. The chain's CDR3 is CASSLYSGAYEQYF. CDR3 bases: TGTGCCAGCAGTTTATATTCGGGTGCCTACGAGCAGTACTTC.

The V gene is TRBV10-2, the J gene TRBJ1-1; 12 positions agree with TRBD1. This CDR3 comprises 17 residues. With 3 bases clipped from V and 4 bases from J, the junction kept 9 bases outside the gene matches. In germline, CDR1 is WSHSY, CDR2 SAAADI. The CDR3 DNA follows: TGCGCCAGCAGTGATCCCCGGGACAGGGGGCGTAGCACTGAAGCTTTCTTT. Its protein is CASSDPRDRGRSTEAFF.

The chain joins TRBV27 to TRBJ2-3, with D unresolved. Germline V gene sequence: CDR1 MNHEY, CDR2 SMNVEV (reference sequence). V shed 5 bases and J shed 4 bases, with 13 bases lying between them. The CDR3 sequence is 14 residues long. CDR3 DNA sequence: TGTGCCAGCAGTATGCGAGGAGAGGCAGATACGCAGTATTTT. As protein: CASSMRGEADTQYF.

Worth noting for this clone: This likely comes from a read error, as the CDR3 has no conserved phenylalanine or tryptophan at its end. The V call is TRBV7-9, the J call TRBJ1-2; D perhaps matches TRBD1 (5 bases). Trimming stripped 5 bases from V and 4 bases from J, with 11 bases between. Per germline, CDR1 SEHNR and CDR2 FQNEAQ (reference sequence). CDR3 length: 13 amino acids. This CDR3 is CASSPGQIYGYTS. DNA for the CDR3: TGTGCCAGCAGCCCCGGACAAATCTATGGCTACACCTCC.

CDR3 loop: CAINAAGGEETQYF. The CDR3 DNA follows: TGTGCCATCAATGCAGCGGGAGGAGAAGAGACCCAGTACTTC. This chain joins TRBV10-3 and TRBJ2-5, with 9 bases aligning to TRBD2. Germline V gene sequence: CDR1 ENHRY, CDR2 SYGVKD. After removal of 7 bases from V and 3 bases from J, the junction contained 6 bases not matched to a gene. The CDR3 extends over 14 amino acids.

The rearrangement joins TRBV4-2 to TRBJ2-7; maybe TRBD1 (8 bases). V lost 3 bases and J 4 bases, leaving 13 bases between the germline ends. CDR1 LGHNA and CDR2 YNFKEQ come from the germline V gene. The CDR3 covers 14 residues. The chain's CDR3 is CASSQTQGGYEQYF. CDR3 in DNA: TGTGCCAGCAGCCAGACACAGGGGGGGTACGAGCAGTACTTC.

The chain uses TRBV5-1 and TRBJ2-1, with 8 bases lining up with TRBD1. V was pared by 7 bases and J by 8 bases, with 8 bases of the junction left unmatched. This CDR3 region has 13 residues. Germline CDR1 and CDR2: SGHRS and YFSETQ. The CDR3 loop reads CASSGQGSDEQFF. In DNA form, the CDR3 reads TGCGCCAGCTCAGGACAGGGAAGCGATGAGCAGTTCTTC.

This clone was counted only a few times. The rearrangement joins TRBV4-2 to TRBJ1-1; 7 bases line up with TRBD1. The germline gives CDR1 LGHNA, CDR2 YNFKEQ. V lost 0 bases to trimming and J lost 4 bases; unmatched junction nucleotides: 5. This CDR3 region has 15 residues. The CDR3 here is CASSQEPGQATEAFF. Here the CDR3 DNA reads TGTGCCAGCAGCCAAGAACCTGGACAGGCCACTGAAGCTTTCTTT.

The rearrangement uses TRBV5-1 and TRBJ1-2; TRBD1 might be the D (6 bases). The CDR3 extends over 14 amino acids. With 5 bases removed from V and 4 bases from J, the gap between germline ends came to 15 bases. Germline loops: CDR1 SGHRS, CDR2 YFSETQ. The CDR3 is CASREGAGAYGYTF. The CDR3, as DNA: TGCGCCAGCAGAGAGGGTGCAGGGGCCTATGGCTACACCTTC.

Comments on this clone: A read error is likely, as this CDR3 ends without the conserved phenylalanine or tryptophan. The chain combines TRBV25-1 with TRBJ1-2; D unclear. Germline V gene lookup returns CDR1 MGHDK and CDR2 SYGVNS. V was shortened by 5 bases and J by 8 bases, with 15 bases between the two germline ends. The CDR3 totals 13 residues. The CDR3 spells CASSQSGVRGYTS. CDR3 DNA: TGTGCCAGCAGTCAGAGTGGAGTGCGGGGCTACACCTCC.

V is TRBV5-1 and J is TRBJ2-5, with D tentatively TRBD1 (5 bases). Trimming shortened V by 4 bases and J by 3 bases, and 31 bases separated the two germline ends. Per the germline V gene, CDR1 is SGHRS and CDR2 is YFSETQ. The CDR3 has 20 amino acids. CDR3: CASSLPPLDSAGRAKETQYF. CDR3 bases: TGCGCCAGCAGCCTACCCCCTCTTGACAGCGCTGGACGGGCGAAAGAGACCCAGTACTTC.

This chain uses TRBV5-1 with TRBJ2-1; 14 bases are a match to TRBD2. Trimming removed 1 base from V and 2 bases from J; junction bases left unmatched: 5. The CDR3 runs to 18 residues. Germline-derived CDR1 and CDR2 are SGHRS and YFSETQ. In DNA, the CDR3 is TGCGCCAGCAGCTTGTCCCCGGGACTAGCGGGGGCCTACAATGAGCAGTTCTTC. It encodes CASSLSPGLAGAYNEQFF.

The J gene is TRBJ2-3, the V gene TRBV6-5; possible D gene TRBD1, 6 bases. This CDR3 has 15 amino acids. CDR1 is MNHEY, CDR2 SVGAGI, per germline. V lost 6 bases and J lost 0, with 13 bases in between. CDR3 loop: CASRDSGTSTDTQYF. CDR3 DNA sequence: TGTGCCAGCAGGGACAGTGGGACAAGCACAGATACGCAGTATTTT.

For the CDR3, the DNA is TGTGCCAGCAGCTTGAGGGCTAGCGGGCGCAGCACAGATACGCAGTATTTT. Its translation: CASSLRASGRSTDTQYF. The rearrangement joins TRBV5-4 to TRBJ2-3; 8 bases align to TRBD2. The germline CDR1 and CDR2 sequences are SGHNT and YYREEE (reference sequence). The V and J ends lost 1 base and 0 bases, in that order; junction bases with no gene match: 7. There are 17 residues in the CDR3.

The chain links TRBV6-4 to TRBJ2-7, with a possible D match to TRBD2 (8 bases). Germline CDR1 and CDR2: MRHNA and SNTAGT. The CDR3 is made up of 15 amino acids. Deletions cut 0 bases from V and 9 bases from J, with 18 bases between. DNA of the CDR3: TGTGCCAGCAGTGACTCGAGGGGGCCCGGGGGGGGGCAGTACTTC. It translates to CASSDSRGPGGGQYF.

V is TRBV30 and J is TRBJ1-5; the D gene is possibly TRBD1 (5 bases). The CDR3 sequence is 13 residues long. Germline CDR1 is GTSNPN and CDR2 is SVGIG (reference sequence). CDR3 sequence reads: CASTTGGNQPQHF. In DNA form, the CDR3 reads TGTGCGTCGACGACGGGGGGCAATCAGCCCCAGCATTTT.

This chain links TRBV19 with TRBJ2-1; TRBD2 agrees at 13 bases. The J segment lost 3 bases and the V segment lost 1 base, leaving 12 bases of the junction unmatched. This CDR3 spans 20 amino acids. The germline V gene encodes CDR1 LNHDA and CDR2 SQIVND (reference sequence). DNA for the CDR3: TGTGCCAGTAGTATAGCCCGGACTAGCGGGAGTTTAGGTCTCTACAATGAGCAGTTCTTC. Encoded protein: CASSIARTSGSLGLYNEQFF.